Sequencing of this TCR beta chain was carried out in a study of T-cell reconstitution after alpha-beta-depleted transplantation in children. The CDR3 runs to 15 residues. V lost 5 bases, J lost 3 bases, and 16 bases lay in between. Germline V gene lookup returns CDR1 LGHNA and CDR2 YNFKEQ. This sample's TCRbeta library carried unique molecular identifier barcodes. TCRdb re-derived calls from the PCR reads in MiXCR, one entry per CDR3 protein. The sample gives about 610,000 distinct CDR3 sequences, 25% to 30% of which show up once; less than 40% is in the top ten. A note on this clonotype: Its antigen is unidentified.

General study findings and limits: Reports say that about two months after transplant, the alpha-beta T cells came out of several hundred graft clones that had expanded.

The sequence was collected from a boy under two years old with Wiskott-Aldrich syndrome, due to receive a stem cell transplant. The rearrangement joins TRBV4-2 to TRBJ1-1; D is ambiguous. Material: PBMCs, obtained before TCRalphabeta/CD19-depleted stem cell transplant. The CDR3 DNA is TGTGCCAGCAGCATACACGGGTATCTGGACACTGAAGCTTTCTTT. Its translation is CASSIHGYLDTEAFF.